Sequencing of this T cell receptor beta chain was carried out in a study of blood T cell repertoires in COVID-19. The overall study: T cells, B-cell-depleted T cells, or PBMCs supplied cDNA or gDNA.

Germline CDR1 SGDLS, CDR2 YYNGEE. Trimming took 4 bases from V and 3 from J; bases not matched to a gene: 15. This CDR3 has 18 residues. Clones were read by immunoSEQ multiplex PCR, and TCRdb kept only the in-frame ones, dropping some. Of more than 85,000 clones listed, 70% to 90% are singletons. The V gene is TRBV9, the J gene TRBJ2-3; 9 bases are a match to TRBD2. The source is a man aged 45 to 65 with active COVID-19. Sample: peripheral blood. This chain's CDR3 is CASSPLGGGASRTDTQYF. For the CDR3, the DNA is TGTGCCAGCAGCCCGCTAGGCGGGGGGGCCTCAAGGACAGATACGCAGTATTTT.